This record concerns one T cell receptor beta chain sequence. Its matching antigen is unknown. An expansion of CD8+CD57+ cells by flow cytometry had been shown in patients chosen for sequencing. The authors additionally sequenced CD8+CD57+ effector memory cells from a sixth of the 12 patients. Untreated patients provided the blood samples, with no therapy given before sampling. Researchers report that bead enrichment of CD8+CD57+ cells delivered a mean 1.6 ug DNA. Germline lookup yields CDR1 SGDLS and CDR2 YYNGEE. V lost 0 bases, J lost 0 bases, and 10 bases lay in between. The CDR3 spans 16 residues. The data belong to a study of CD8+CD57+ T cells in acquired aplastic anemia. Study findings and constraints: Both patients and controls carried the same twenty-nine CD8+ CDR3 sequences. Diversity in CD8+CD57+ cells from patients fell below that of the total CD4+ and CD8+ cell pools. This difference was described as decreased diversity.

CDR3 and TCR beta VDJ profiling relied on genomic DNA as the template. Via MiXCR, TCRdb re-called the reads, giving one row per CDR3 protein. The sample contains about 21,000 distinct CDR3 sequences, 40% of which appear only once. The clonotype originates from a human donor with aplastic anemia. The chain recombines TRBV9 with TRBJ1-3; D remains ambiguous. The sequenced material came from CD8+CD57+ T cells sorted from PBMCs. As for subset: bead-enriched CD8+CD57+ effector memory T cells from SAA patients. The CDR3 bases are TGTGCCAGCAGCGTAGGAGGCGGCTACTCTGGAAACACCATATATTTT. Protein sequence: CASSVGGGYSGNTIYF.